This is a list of T cell receptor beta chains from one sample in a study of T cell repertoires in cytomegalovirus infection. In TCRdb, the reads were re-called with MiXCR into one record per CDR3 protein. The table has a few hundred thousand distinct CDR3 sequences, 9.5% seen once. The sample was PBMCs. These receptor sequences come from a human donor in good health (CMV status not recorded). Some clones in this sample may be carry-over from other donors' samples. The CDR3 runs from the conserved cysteine through the conserved F or W. A D gene is named only where the DNA matches it firmly. The listing skips clone size in some rows; elsewhere it reads once, few, many or a size class.

>few|TRBJ2-1|TRBD1|TRBV14
CASSRSPRDSGYNEQFF
TGTGCCAGCAGCAGAAGCCCCCGGGACAGCGGCTACAATGAGCAGTTCTTC
>many|TRBJ2-3|TRBD2|TRBV20-1
CSARLAGTDTQYF
TGCAGTGCCCGACTAGCGGGAACAGATACGCAGTATTTT
>NA|TRBJ2-1|TRBD1|TRBV7-6
CASSPGTGGYNEQFF
TGTGCCAGCAGCCCAGGGACAGGGGGCTACAATGAGCAGTTCTTC
>few|TRBJ2-1|TRBD1|TRBV18
CASSPSTGGDSYNEQFF
TGTGCCAGCTCACCCAGTACAGGGGGTGATTCCTACAATGAGCAGTTCTTC
>many|TRBJ1-1|NA|TRBV4-3
CASTKGGWNTEAFF
TGCGCCAGCACCAAGGGCGGGTGGAACACTGAAGCTTTCTTT
>many|TRBJ1-5|NA|TRBV7-9
CASSSPGRPQHF
TGTGCCAGCAGCTCCCCAGGGAGGCCCCAGCATTTT
>many|TRBJ2-1|TRBD2|TRBV7-2
CASSPQLAGPRDEQFF
TGTGCCAGCAGCCCCCAACTAGCGGGGCCTCGGGATGAGCAGTTCTTC
>few|TRBJ1-5|NA|TRBV7-9
CASSLGVENQPQHF
TGTGCCAGCAGCTTAGGAGTAGAGAATCAGCCCCAGCATTTT
>NA|TRBJ1-1|TRBD1|TRBV11-3
CASSLGGQVGTEAFF
TGTGCCAGCAGCTTAGGCGGACAGGTGGGCACTGAAGCTTTCTTT
>NA|TRBJ1-1|NA|TRBV6-2/TRBV6-3
CATSPTTTEAFF
TGTGCCACTTCACCCACGACCACTGAAGCTTTCTTT
>many|TRBJ2-5|TRBD2|TRBV7-2
CASSSRLAGDRETQYF
TGTGCCAGCAGCAGCCGACTAGCGGGAGATCGTGAGACCCAGTACTTC
>NA|TRBJ2-1|TRBD2|TRBV7-3
CASSLTRGRLAGRYNEQFF
TGTGCCAGCAGCTTAACGCGGGGAAGGCTAGCGGGAAGGTACAATGAGCAGTTCTTC
>many|TRBJ1-1|NA|TRBV7-8
CASSIRSMNTEAFF
TGTGCCAGCAGCATAAGGTCCATGAACACTGAAGCTTTCTTT
>NA|TRBJ2-1|NA|TRBV7-6
CASSLAGVTGAIPTRKQFF
TGTGCCAGCAGCTTAGCGGGGGTGACAGGAGCTATACCTACAAGGAAGCAGTTCTTC
>NA|TRBJ2-1|TRBD1|TRBV6-2/TRBV6-3
CASSWDRGAPALYNEQFF
TGTGCCAGCAGCTGGGACAGGGGGGCTCCCGCCCTTTACAATGAGCAGTTCTTC
>NA|TRBJ2-7|NA|TRBV9
CASSAGTPNEQYF
TGTGCCAGCAGCGCCGGGACCCCTAACGAGCAGTACTTC
>few|TRBJ1-2|NA|TRBV18
CASSIQEGRDGYTF
TGTGCCAGCTCTATCCAGGAGGGGCGCGATGGCTACACCTTC
>many|TRBJ1-2|TRBD1|TRBV7-8
CASSLTGEAAGYTF
TGTGCCAGCAGCTTAACAGGGGAGGCGGCTGGCTACACCTTC
>NA|TRBJ1-1|NA|TRBV7-6
CASSSATNTEAFF
TGTGCCAGCAGCTCCGCGACGAACACTGAAGCTTTCTTT
>many|TRBJ1-1|TRBD1|TRBV7-2
CASSPQGRTEAFF
TGTGCCAGCAGCCCACAGGGGCGGACTGAAGCTTTCTTT
>many|TRBJ2-1|NA|TRBV7-2
CASSLSPEGEQFF
TGTGCCAGCAGCTTGTCCCCTGAGGGTGAGCAGTTCTTC
>NA|TRBJ2-5|TRBD1|TRBV24-1
CATSDLPGGLQETQYF
TGTGCCACCAGTGATTTGCCAGGGGGCCTGCAAGAGACCCAGTACTTC
>many|TRBJ1-2|NA|TRBV7-2
CASSLDVGRVAYGYTF
TGTGCCAGCAGCTTAGATGTCGGCAGGGTGGCGTATGGCTACACCTTC
>many|TRBJ1-1|NA|TRBV7-9
CASSSQGFEAFF
TGTGCCAGCAGCTCCCAGGGGTTTGAAGCTTTCTTT
>many|TRBJ2-1|NA|TRBV7-2
CASKELASSYNEQFF
TGTGCCAGCAAGGAGCTGGCGAGCTCCTACAATGAGCAGTTCTTC
>NA|TRBJ2-5|TRBD1|TRBV14
CASSQEDRVWGTQYF
TGTGCCAGCAGCCAAGAGGACAGGGTTTGGGGGACCCAGTACTTC
>many|TRBJ2-7|TRBD2|TRBV28
CASRTGTSYEQYF
TGTGCCAGCAGGACCGGGACTAGCTACGAGCAGTACTTC
>few|TRBJ1-5|NA|TRBV12-3/TRBV12-4
CASSASSGNQPQHF
TGTGCCAGCAGTGCATCATCAGGGAATCAGCCCCAGCATTTT
>many|TRBJ2-1|TRBD2|TRBV27
CASSFQAGTSIDEQFF
TGTGCCAGCAGTTTCCAAGCCGGGACTAGCATCGATGAGCAGTTCTTC
>NA|TRBJ2-3|NA|TRBV28
CASRASGTDTQYF
TGTGCCAGCAGGGCTAGCGGCACAGATACGCAGTATTTT
>NA|TRBJ2-3|TRBD2|TRBV7-3
CASSSREGGTQYF
TGTGCCAGCAGCTCGCGGGAGGGGGGTACGCAGTATTTT
>few|TRBJ2-1|TRBD2|TRBV12-3/TRBV12-4
CASSFTSGVYNEQFF
TGTGCCAGCAGTTTTACTAGCGGGGTATACAATGAGCAGTTCTTC
>many|TRBJ1-1|NA|TRBV7-8
CASSSRVNTEAFF
TGTGCCAGCAGTTCCAGGGTGAACACTGAAGCTTTCTTT
>many|TRBJ2-1|NA|TRBV7-2
CASSLEASIRSEQFF
TGTGCCAGCAGCTTAGAAGCATCAATCCGGTCTGAGCAGTTCTTC
>few|TRBJ2-7|TRBD1|TRBV19
CASSIRPGGNYEQYF
TGTGCCAGTAGTATACGTCCAGGGGGTAACTACGAGCAGTACTTC
>many|TRBJ2-7|NA|TRBV5-1
CASSLGTGPAYEQYF
TGCGCCAGCAGCTTGGGTACGGGGCCTGCGTACGAGCAGTACTTC
>NA|TRBJ2-4|NA|TRBV20-1
CSAREDVKNIQYF
TGCAGTGCTAGAGAAGATGTCAAAAACATTCAGTACTTC
>few|TRBJ2-7|TRBD1|TRBV7-9
CASSHRDRAYEQYF
TGTGCCAGCAGCCATAGGGACAGGGCCTACGAGCAGTACTTC
>NA|TRBJ2-1|NA|TRBV18
CASSPPESGRQFF
TGTGCCAGCTCACCACCGGAATCCGGAAGGCAGTTCTTC
>NA|TRBJ2-1|TRBD2|TRBV6-5
CASSYSTSGSPEQFF
TGTGCCAGCAGTTACTCAACTAGCGGGAGCCCTGAGCAGTTCTTC
>many|TRBJ2-5|NA|TRBV11-2
CASSLQGSEQETQYF
TGTGCCAGCAGCTTACAGGGGTCGGAACAAGAGACCCAGTACTTC
>many|TRBJ1-2|NA|TRBV28
CASSPGRYGYTF
TGTGCCAGCAGCCCCGGACGCTATGGCTACACCTTC
>many|TRBJ2-5|TRBD1|TRBV7-2
CASSPGQVQETQYF
TGTGCCAGCAGCCCCGGACAGGTCCAAGAGACCCAGTACTTC
>NA|TRBJ1-3|TRBD1|TRBV6-6
CASTEQAGGPSGNTIYF
TGTGCCAGCACCGAACAGGCAGGGGGCCCCTCTGGAAACACCATATATTTT
>NA|TRBJ2-1|NA|TRBV7-2
CASSLAYRNNEQFF
TGTGCCAGCAGCTTAGCGTACAGAAACAATGAGCAGTTCTTC
>NA|TRBJ2-3|TRBD2|TRBV12-3/TRBV12-4
CASSYPRGANTDTQYF
TGTGCCAGCAGTTATCCGCGGGGGGCCAACACAGATACGCAGTATTTT
>many|TRBJ1-5|NA|TRBV28
CATHPTGAYNQPQHF
TGTGCCACCCACCCGACAGGCGCCTACAATCAGCCCCAGCATTTT
>many|TRBJ2-4|TRBD2|TRBV12-3/TRBV12-4
CASSLRTSPLGIQYF
TGTGCCAGCAGTCTACGGACTAGCCCTCTTGGCATTCAGTACTTC
>NA|TRBJ2-7|NA|TRBV6-1
CATLPRDTAYEQYF
TGTGCCACCCTCCCCCGGGACACCGCCTACGAGCAGTACTTC
>NA|TRBJ1-1|NA|TRBV5-4
CASSYLGGTLEAFF
TGTGCCAGCAGCTACCTGGGGGGGACGCTTGAAGCTTTCTTT
>few|TRBJ1-5|NA|TRBV20-1
CSASRQVGNQPQHF
TGCAGTGCTAGTAGACAGGTGGGAAATCAGCCCCAGCATTTT